This T cell receptor beta chain was profiled in a study of shared clonotypes between healthy human individuals. This CDR3 is built from 18 residues. Per the germline V gene, CDR1 is SGHRS and CDR2 is YFSETQ. V was cut by 3 bases and J by 3 bases, with 23 bases left in between. Method: immunoSEQ multiplex PCR; TCRdb's copy keeps in-frame clones and lacks some. This sample has 2 million to 2.5 million clones, with approximately 95% found just once. Whole-study results and caveats: Non-shared clonotypes were found to have lower generation probabilities than the clonotypes that were shared by all four of the sorted-subset donors.

A note on this clone: Its antigen remains unknown.

The chain employs TRBV5-1 and TRBJ2-3, with D possibly TRBD2 on 6 matching bases. The sample comprised naive CD4+ T cells sorted from blood. Subset given: CD45RA+ positively selected. This receptor was identified in a man in his late teens or twenties in good health. This CDR3 is CASSSASPGGVKTDTQYF. The CDR3 region has the DNA TGCGCCAGCAGCTCTGCTAGTCCCGGGGGAGTGAAGACAGATACGCAGTATTTT. The full variable domain, completed using reference TRBV5-1 and TRBJ2-3, is KAGVTQTPRYLIKTRGQQVTLSCSPISGHRSVSWYQQTPGQGLQFLFEYFSETQRNKGNFPGRFSGRQFSNSRSEMNVSTLELGDSALYLCASSSASPGGVKTDTQYFGPGTRLTVL.